The 10 T cell receptor beta chains given below trace back to one sample, sequenced in a study of blood T cell repertoires in COVID-19. Using immunoSEQ multiplex PCR, the repertoire was profiled, and TCRdb retains in-frame clones only, with some absent. The sample yields some 200,000 clones, about 85% seen once. Sequencing was carried out using peripheral blood. The receptors stem from a man aged 50 or older who had recovered from COVID-19.

The chain uses TRBV2 and TRBJ1-3; D is uncertain. With 8 bases removed from V and 3 bases from J, the gap between germline ends came to 23 bases. From germline, CDR1 is SNHLY and CDR2 FYNNEI. The CDR3 extends over 17 amino acids. The CDR3: CASPKLESGTLGNTIYF. CDR3 bases: TGTGCCAGCCCGAAACTCGAGTCGGGTACCCTTGGAAACACCATATATTTT.

The chain combines TRBV28 with TRBJ1-5, with 8 nucleotides matching TRBD1. CDR1 is MDHEN, CDR2 SYDVKM, per germline. Unmatched junction bases numbered 8, after V lost 6 bases and J lost 1 base. The CDR3 is 16 residues long. The CDR3 nucleotides are TGTGCCAGCAGGCAACCAGGGGGCCGGAGCAATCAGCCCCAGCATTTT. This encodes CASRQPGGRSNQPQHF. Using reference TRBV28 and TRBJ1-5 for the parts outside the CDR3, the full variable domain is DVKVTQSSRYLVKRTGEKVFLECVQDMDHENMFWYRQDPGLGLRLIYFSYDVKMKEKGDIPEGYSVSREKKERFSLILESASTNQTSMYLCASRQPGGRSNQPQHFGDGTRLSIL.

This chain uses TRBV3-1 (or the pseudogene TRBV3-2) with TRBJ1-2; D remains unclear. The CDR3 runs to 13 residues. The germline CDR1 and CDR2 sequences are LGHDT and YNNKEL (reference sequence). The V and J ends lost 3 bases and 4 bases respectively, with 9 bases between them. CDR3 DNA sequence: TGTGCCAGCAGCCATGTGGGCCTCTATGGCTACACCTTC. Protein product: CASSHVGLYGYTF.

The V call is TRBV24-1, the J call TRBJ1-6, with D uncertain. CDR1 and CDR2 from the germline V gene are KGHDR and SFDVKD. The CDR3 covers 14 residues. V was pared by 7 bases and J by 5 bases, with 11 bases between. CDR3 DNA sequence: TGTGCCACCAGCGAGGGATGGGATAATTCACCCCTCCACTTT. Translated, it gives CATSEGWDNSPLHF.

V is TRBV30 and J is TRBJ1-1; D may be TRBD1 (6 bases). This CDR3 is 11 amino acids long. V was pared by 3 bases and J by 6 bases, with 8 bases between. Germline V lookup: CDR1 GTSNPN, CDR2 SVGIG (reference sequence). The CDR3 here is CAWRQGPEAFF. The CDR3 nucleotides are TGTGCCTGGAGACAGGGACCTGAAGCTTTCTTT.

The genes are TRBV7-2 and TRBJ2-7; possible D gene TRBD2, 7 bases. This CDR3 is 16 amino acids long. V lost 1 base and J lost 6, with 19 bases in between. Germline lookup yields CDR1 SGHTA and CDR2 FQGNSA. DNA of the CDR3: TGTGCCAGCAGCTTAGTGTCCAGGGGACTAAAAGCCGAGCAGTACTTC. This encodes CASSLVSRGLKAEQYF. Based on the CDR3 plus reference TRBV7-2 and TRBJ2-7, the full variable domain is GAGVSQSPSNKVTEKGKDVELRCDPISGHTALYWYRQSLGQGLEFLIYFQGNSAPDKSGLPSDRFSAERTGGSVSTLTIQRTQQEDSAVYLCASSLVSRGLKAEQYFGPGTRLTVT.

The chain is built from TRBV19 and TRBJ2-1, with 7 bases fitting TRBD2. V lost 6 bases and J lost 4; bases outside the gene matches: 9. The V gene's germline CDR1 is LNHDA and CDR2 SQIVND (reference sequence). The CDR3 runs 15 residues. CDR3 bases: TGTGCCAGTAGACGAGCGGGACGGGGGTACAATGAGCAGTTCTTC. This gives the protein CASRRAGRGYNEQFF.

The chain employs TRBV4-1 and TRBJ1-1; 7 nucleotides agree with TRBD1. Losses at the gene ends were 5 bases for V and 5 bases for J; bases not matched to a gene: 8. Germline CDR1 reads MGHRA; CDR2 reads YSYEKL. CDR3 length: 14 residues. DNA of the CDR3: TGCGCCAGCAGCTACTACAGGGGTAATACTGAAGCTTTCTTT. Residues: CASSYYRGNTEAFF.

This clone was seen a single time. The chain carries TRBV12-5 and TRBJ2-2, with 7 bases identical to TRBD2. Germline loops: CDR1 LGHNT, CDR2 FRNRAP. The CDR3 runs to 16 residues. V shed 2 bases and J 6 bases; nucleotides not matched to a gene: 9. CDR3 loop: CASGLTAGEIPGELFF. Here the CDR3 DNA reads TGTGCTAGTGGTTTGACGGCGGGGGAGATTCCCGGGGAGCTGTTTTTT.

The chain joins TRBV2 to TRBJ2-4; 11 bases fit TRBD2. The CDR3 length is 18 residues. The V and J ends lost 9 bases and 1 base, in that order; junction bases with no gene match: 14. Germline V gene sequence: CDR1 SNHLY, CDR2 FYNNEI. CDR3: CASWPGLAEARAKNIQYF. The CDR3 DNA sequence: TGTGCCAGTTGGCCGGGACTAGCGGAGGCGAGGGCCAAAAACATTCAGTACTTC.